There are many counts of the clone carrying this T cell receptor (beta chain). The antigen is undetermined. Diagnoses rested on clinical symptoms, serum thyroxine and TRAb, thyroid ultrasound and orbital computed tomography. Researchers took RNA transcripts and amplified the TCR beta CDR3 regions from them. Carried out on the TCR CDR3, a first-round RT-PCR used the HTBI primer set. A single record per CDR3 protein comes from TCRdb applying MiXCR to the multiplex PCR reads. The table includes roughly 280,000 distinct CDR3 sequences, about a sixth detected once. The sample belongs to a study of T cells in Graves' hyperthyroidism and ophthalmopathy. Study in general: Once the initial diagnosis was made, peripheral blood was obtained before any treatment.

The study's findings and limits: Model predictions of ophthalmopathy came a median around 6.5 months before onset.

V gave up 6 bases and J gave up 6 bases, with 21 bases separating them. The CDR3 spans 14 residues. Germline loops: CDR1 DFQATT, CDR2 SNEGSKA (reference sequence). Sequenced: blood. The receptor comes from an older woman with Graves' ophthalmopathy. This chain links TRBV20-1 with TRBJ2-7; a possible D gene is TRBD1 (6 bases). CDR3 coding DNA: TGCAGTGCCCTGATCCGGACAGCCCCAAGCGAGCAGTACTTC. Its protein product is CSALIRTAPSEQYF.